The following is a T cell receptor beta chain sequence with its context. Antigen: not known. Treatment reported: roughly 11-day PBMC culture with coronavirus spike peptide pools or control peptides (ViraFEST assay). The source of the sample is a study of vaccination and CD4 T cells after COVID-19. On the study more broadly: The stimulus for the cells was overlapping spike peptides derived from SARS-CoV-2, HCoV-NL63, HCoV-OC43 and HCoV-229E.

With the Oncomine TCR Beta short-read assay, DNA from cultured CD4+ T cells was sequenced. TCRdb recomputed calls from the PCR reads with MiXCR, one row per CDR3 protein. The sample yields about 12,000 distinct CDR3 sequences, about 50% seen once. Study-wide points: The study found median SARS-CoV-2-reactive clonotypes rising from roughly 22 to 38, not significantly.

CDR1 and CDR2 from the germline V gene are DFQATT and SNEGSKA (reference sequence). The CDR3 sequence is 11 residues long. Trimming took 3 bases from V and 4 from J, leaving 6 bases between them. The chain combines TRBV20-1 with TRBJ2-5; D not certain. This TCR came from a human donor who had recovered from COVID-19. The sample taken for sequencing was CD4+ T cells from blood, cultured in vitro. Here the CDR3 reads CSASNPETQYF. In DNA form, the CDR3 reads TGCAGTGCTAGTAATCCAGAGACCCAGTACTTC.